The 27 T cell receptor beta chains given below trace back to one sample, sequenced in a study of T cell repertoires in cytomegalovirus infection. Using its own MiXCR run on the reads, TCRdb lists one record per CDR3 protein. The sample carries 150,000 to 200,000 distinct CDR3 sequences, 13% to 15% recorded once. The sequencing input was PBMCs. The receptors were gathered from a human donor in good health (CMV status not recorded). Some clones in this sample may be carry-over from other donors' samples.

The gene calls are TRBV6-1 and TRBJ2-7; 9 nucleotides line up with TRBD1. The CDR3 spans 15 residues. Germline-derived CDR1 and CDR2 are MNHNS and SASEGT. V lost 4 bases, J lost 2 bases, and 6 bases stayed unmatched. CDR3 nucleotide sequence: TGTGCCAGCAGTGGGGTGGGACAGGGAACCTACGAGCAGTACTTC. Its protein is CASSGVGQGTYEQYF.

CDR3 nucleotides: TGTGCCAGCTCACCAGACAGGGGGCTGGTCACTGAAGCTTTCTTT. Its translation is CASSPDRGLVTEAFF. V gene TRBV18 combines with J gene TRBJ1-1, with 10 bases matching TRBD1. CDR1 is KGHSH and CDR2 is LQKENI in the germline V gene. With 2 bases clipped from V and 4 bases from J, the junction kept 4 bases outside the gene matches. The CDR3 is 15 residues long.

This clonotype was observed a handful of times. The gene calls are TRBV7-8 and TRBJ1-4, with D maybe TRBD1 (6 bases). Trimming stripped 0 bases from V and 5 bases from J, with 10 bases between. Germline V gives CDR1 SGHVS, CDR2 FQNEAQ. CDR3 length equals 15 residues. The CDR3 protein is CASSLAGQPNEKLFF. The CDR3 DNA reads TGTGCCAGCAGCTTAGCCGGACAGCCGAATGAAAAACTGTTTTTT.

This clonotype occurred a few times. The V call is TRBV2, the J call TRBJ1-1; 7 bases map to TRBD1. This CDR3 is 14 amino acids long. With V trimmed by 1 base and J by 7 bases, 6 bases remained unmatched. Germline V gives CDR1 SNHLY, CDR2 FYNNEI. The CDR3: CASSEEGALNEAFF. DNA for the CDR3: TGTGCCAGCAGTGAAGAGGGGGCGCTTAATGAAGCTTTCTTT.

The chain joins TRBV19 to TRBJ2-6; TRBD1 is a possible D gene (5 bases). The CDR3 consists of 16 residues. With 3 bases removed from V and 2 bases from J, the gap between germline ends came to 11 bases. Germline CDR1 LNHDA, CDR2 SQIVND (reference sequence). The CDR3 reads CASSMSRGTGANVLTF. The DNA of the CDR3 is TGTGCCAGTAGTATGTCAAGGGGAACTGGGGCCAACGTCCTGACTTTC.

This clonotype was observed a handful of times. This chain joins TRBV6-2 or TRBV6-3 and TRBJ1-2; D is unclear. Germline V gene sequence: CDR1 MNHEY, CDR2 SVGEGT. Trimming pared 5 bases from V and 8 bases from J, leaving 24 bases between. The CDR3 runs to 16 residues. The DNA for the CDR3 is TGTGCCAGCAGTAGGGAAGTGCGGGCCGGCGTGGACGGCTACACCTTC. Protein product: CASSREVRAGVDGYTF.

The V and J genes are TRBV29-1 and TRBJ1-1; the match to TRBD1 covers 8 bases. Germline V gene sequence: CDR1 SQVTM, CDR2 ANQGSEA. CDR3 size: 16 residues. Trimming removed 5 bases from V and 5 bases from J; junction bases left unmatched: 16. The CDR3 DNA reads TGCAGCGTTAAAACTAGAGCGCAGGGGGCAGGTACTGAAGCTTTCTTT. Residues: CSVKTRAQGAGTEAFF.

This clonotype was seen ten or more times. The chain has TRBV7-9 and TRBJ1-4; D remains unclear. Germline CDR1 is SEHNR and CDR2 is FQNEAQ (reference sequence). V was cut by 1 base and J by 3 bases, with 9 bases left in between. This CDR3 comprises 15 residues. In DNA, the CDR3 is TGTGCCAGCAGCTTAGGTACAGCCCCTAATGAAAAACTGTTTTTT. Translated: CASSLGTAPNEKLFF.

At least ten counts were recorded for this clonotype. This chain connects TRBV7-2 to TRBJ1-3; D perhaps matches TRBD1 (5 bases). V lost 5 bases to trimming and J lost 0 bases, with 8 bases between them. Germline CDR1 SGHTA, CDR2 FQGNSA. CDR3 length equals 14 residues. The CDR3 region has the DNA TGTGCCAGCAGCCGTGACAGCTCTGGAAACACCATATATTTT. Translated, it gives CASSRDSSGNTIYF.

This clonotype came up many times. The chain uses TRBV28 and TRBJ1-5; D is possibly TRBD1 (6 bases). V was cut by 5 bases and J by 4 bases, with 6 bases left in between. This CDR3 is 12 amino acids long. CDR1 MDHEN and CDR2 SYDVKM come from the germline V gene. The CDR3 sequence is CASSTGNQPQHF. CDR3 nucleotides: TGTGCCAGCAGTACAGGGAATCAGCCCCAGCATTTT.

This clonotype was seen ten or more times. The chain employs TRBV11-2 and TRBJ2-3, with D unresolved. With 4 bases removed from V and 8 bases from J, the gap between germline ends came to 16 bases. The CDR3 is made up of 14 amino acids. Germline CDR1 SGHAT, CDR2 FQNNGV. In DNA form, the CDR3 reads TGTGCCAGCAGCTCTGGGCGCGGATTGACTACGCAGTATTTT. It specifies CASSSGRGLTTQYF.

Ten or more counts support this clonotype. The CDR3 spells CASTWTGGGYEQYF. CDR3 DNA sequence: TGTGCCAGCACCTGGACAGGGGGCGGGTACGAGCAGTACTTC. The chain carries TRBV7-9 and TRBJ2-7; 11 bases are a match to TRBD1. This CDR3 region has 14 residues. Trimming cost V 7 bases and J 4 bases; bases outside gene matches: 6. From germline, CDR1 is SEHNR and CDR2 FQNEAQ (reference sequence).

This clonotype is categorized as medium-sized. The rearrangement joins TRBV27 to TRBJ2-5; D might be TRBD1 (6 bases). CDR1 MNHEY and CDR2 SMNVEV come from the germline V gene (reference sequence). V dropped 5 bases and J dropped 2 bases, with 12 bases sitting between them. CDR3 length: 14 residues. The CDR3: CASSPGTTQETQYF. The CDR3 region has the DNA TGTGCCAGCAGTCCGGGGACAACTCAAGAGACCCAGTACTTC.

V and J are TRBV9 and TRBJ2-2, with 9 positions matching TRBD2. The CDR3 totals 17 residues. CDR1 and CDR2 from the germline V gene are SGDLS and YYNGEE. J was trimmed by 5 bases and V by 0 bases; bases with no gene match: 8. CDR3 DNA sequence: TGTGCCAGCAGCGTAGAAGGTAGCGGGAGAAAAACCGGGGAGCTGTTTTTT. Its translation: CASSVEGSGRKTGELFF.

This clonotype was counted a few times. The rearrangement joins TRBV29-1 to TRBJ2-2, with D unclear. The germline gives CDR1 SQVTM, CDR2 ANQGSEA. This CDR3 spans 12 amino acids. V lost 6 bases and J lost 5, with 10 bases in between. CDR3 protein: CSVPLRTGELFF. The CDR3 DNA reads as TGCAGCGTCCCTCTACGTACCGGGGAGCTGTTTTTT.

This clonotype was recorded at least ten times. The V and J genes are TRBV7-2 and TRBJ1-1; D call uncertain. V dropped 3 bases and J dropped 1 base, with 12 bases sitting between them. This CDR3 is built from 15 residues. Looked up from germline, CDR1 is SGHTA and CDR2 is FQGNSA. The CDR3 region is CASSFYEVGNTEAFF. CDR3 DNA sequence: TGTGCCAGCAGCTTTTACGAAGTGGGGAACACTGAAGCTTTCTTT.

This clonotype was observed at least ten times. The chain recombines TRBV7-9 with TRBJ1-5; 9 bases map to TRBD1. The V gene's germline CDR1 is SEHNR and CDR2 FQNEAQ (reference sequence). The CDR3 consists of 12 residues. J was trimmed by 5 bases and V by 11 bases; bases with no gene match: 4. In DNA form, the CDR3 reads TGTGCCGCCACAGGGGGCGATCAGCCCCAGCATTTT. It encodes CAATGGDQPQHF.

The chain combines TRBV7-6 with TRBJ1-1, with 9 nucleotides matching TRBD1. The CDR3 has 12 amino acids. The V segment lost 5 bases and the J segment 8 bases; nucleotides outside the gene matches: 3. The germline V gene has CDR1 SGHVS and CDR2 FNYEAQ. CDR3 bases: TGTGCCAGCAGCATCGGGACAGGGGAAGCTTTCTTT. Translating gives CASSIGTGEAFF.

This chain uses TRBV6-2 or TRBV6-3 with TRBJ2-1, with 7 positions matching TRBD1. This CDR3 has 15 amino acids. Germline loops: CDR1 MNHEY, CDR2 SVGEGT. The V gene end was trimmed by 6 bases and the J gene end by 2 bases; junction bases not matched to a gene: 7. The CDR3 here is CASRARQGAYNEQFF. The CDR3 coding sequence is TGTGCCAGCAGGGCCCGACAGGGAGCCTACAATGAGCAGTTCTTC.

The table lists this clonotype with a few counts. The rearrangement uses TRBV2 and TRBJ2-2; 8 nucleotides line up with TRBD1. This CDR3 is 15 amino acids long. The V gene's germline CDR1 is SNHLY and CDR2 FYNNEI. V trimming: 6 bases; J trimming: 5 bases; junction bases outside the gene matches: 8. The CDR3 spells CASRGQASWTGELFF. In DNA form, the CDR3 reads TGTGCCAGCAGGGGACAGGCGTCATGGACCGGGGAGCTGTTTTTT.

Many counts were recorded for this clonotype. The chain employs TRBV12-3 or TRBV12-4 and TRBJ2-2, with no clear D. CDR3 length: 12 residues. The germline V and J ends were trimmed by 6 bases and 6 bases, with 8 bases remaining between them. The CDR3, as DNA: TGTGCCAGCAGCATCAGTGCCGGGGAGCTGTTTTTT. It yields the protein CASSISAGELFF.

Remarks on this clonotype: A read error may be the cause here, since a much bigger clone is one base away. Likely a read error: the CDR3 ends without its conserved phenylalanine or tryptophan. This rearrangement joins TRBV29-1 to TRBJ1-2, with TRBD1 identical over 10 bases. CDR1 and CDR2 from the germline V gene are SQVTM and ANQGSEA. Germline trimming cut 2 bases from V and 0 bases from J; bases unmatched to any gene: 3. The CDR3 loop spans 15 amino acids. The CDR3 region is CSVERDRGPNYGYTL. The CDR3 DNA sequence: TGCAGCGTTGAAAGAGACAGGGGGCCTAACTATGGCTACACCCTC.

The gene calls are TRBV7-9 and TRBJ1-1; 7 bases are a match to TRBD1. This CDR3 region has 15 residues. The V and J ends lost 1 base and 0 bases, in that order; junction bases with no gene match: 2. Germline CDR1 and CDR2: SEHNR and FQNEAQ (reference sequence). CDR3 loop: CASSLGRGLNTEAFF. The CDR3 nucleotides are TGTGCCAGCAGCTTAGGAAGGGGGCTGAACACTGAAGCTTTCTTT. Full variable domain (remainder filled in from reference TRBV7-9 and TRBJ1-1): DTGVSQNPRHKITKRGQNVTFRCDPISEHNRLYWYRQTLGQGPEFLTYFQNEAQLEKSRLLSDRFSAERPKGSFSTLEIQRTEQGDSAMYLCASSLGRGLNTEAFFGQGTRLTVV.

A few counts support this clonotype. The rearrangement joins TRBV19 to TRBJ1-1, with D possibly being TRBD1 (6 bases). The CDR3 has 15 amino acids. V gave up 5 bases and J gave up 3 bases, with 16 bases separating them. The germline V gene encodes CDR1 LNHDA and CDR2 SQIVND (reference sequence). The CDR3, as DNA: TGTGCCAGTAGTCCCCGGACAGAGAGGGACACTGAAGCTTTCTTT. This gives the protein CASSPRTERDTEAFF. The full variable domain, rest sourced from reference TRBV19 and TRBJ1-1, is DGGITQSPKYLFRKEGQNVTLSCEQNLNHDAMYWYRQDPGQGLRLIYYSQIVNDFQKGDIAEGYSVSREKKESFPLTVTSAQKNPTAFYLCASSPRTERDTEAFFGQGTRLTVV.

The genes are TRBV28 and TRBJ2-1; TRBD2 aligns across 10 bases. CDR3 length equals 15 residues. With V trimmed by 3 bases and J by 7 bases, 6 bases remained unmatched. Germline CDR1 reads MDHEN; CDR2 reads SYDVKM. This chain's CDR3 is CASSFEREGLNEQFF. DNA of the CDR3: TGTGCCAGCAGTTTTGAGCGGGAGGGCCTTAATGAGCAGTTCTTC.

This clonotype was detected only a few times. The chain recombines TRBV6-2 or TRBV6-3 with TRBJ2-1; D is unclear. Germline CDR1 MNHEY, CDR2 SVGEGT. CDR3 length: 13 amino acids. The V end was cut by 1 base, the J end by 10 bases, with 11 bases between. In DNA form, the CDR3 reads TGTGCCAGCAGTTACTTTCCCGTGGGGGAGCAGTTCTTC. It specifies CASSYFPVGEQFF.

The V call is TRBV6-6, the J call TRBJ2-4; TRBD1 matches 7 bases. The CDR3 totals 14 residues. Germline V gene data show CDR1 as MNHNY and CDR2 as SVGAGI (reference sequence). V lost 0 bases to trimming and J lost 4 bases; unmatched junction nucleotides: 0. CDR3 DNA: TGTGCCAGCAGTTACTCGACAGGGAAAAACATTCAGTACTTC. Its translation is CASSYSTGKNIQYF.